A single sample is the source of the 14 T cell receptor beta chains below, sequenced in a study of chemoradiotherapy in HPV16-positive cancers. Profiled with immunoSEQ multiplex PCR; TCRdb holds only in-frame clones, not every one. The sample consists of tens of thousands of clones, more than 85% of them appearing once. Sequencing used blood, obtained from a patient who underwent chemoradiotherapy. These receptors all stem from a human donor with HPV-associated anogenital cancer.

V and J are TRBV6-5 and TRBJ2-2; unclear D gene. The germline V gene has CDR1 MNHEY and CDR2 SVGAGI. V lost 4 bases, J lost 9 bases, and 9 bases lay in between. CDR3 length: 12 residues. The CDR3 sequence: CASSSQPRELFF. DNA for the CDR3: TGTGCCAGCAGTTCCCAACCCCGGGAGCTGTTTTTT.

This chain connects TRBV7-8 to TRBJ2-7, with 10 bases matching TRBD1. Germline V gene data show CDR1 as SGHVS and CDR2 as FQNEAQ. The CDR3 is 16 amino acids. With V trimmed by 1 base and J by 4 bases, 7 bases remained unmatched. The CDR3: CASSLGGTGERYEQYF. As DNA, the CDR3 is TGTGCCAGCAGCTTAGGGGGGACAGGGGAACGGTACGAGCAGTACTTC.

The rearrangement uses TRBV10-3 and TRBJ2-1; D uncertain. The CDR3 loop spans 12 amino acids. V lost 6 bases and J lost 6, with 9 bases in between. Germline CDR1 is ENHRY and CDR2 is SYGVKD. CDR3 sequence: CAISKTVNEQFF. Written as DNA, the CDR3 is TGTGCCATCAGCAAGACTGTCAATGAGCAGTTCTTC.

The chain joins TRBV6-4 to TRBJ2-6; D may be TRBD1 (6 bases). The length of the CDR3 is 15 residues. V lost 11 bases, J lost 1 base, and 15 bases lay in between. Per the germline V gene, CDR1 is MRHNA and CDR2 is SNTAGT. The CDR3: CARSGQGSGANVLTF. DNA for the CDR3: TGTGCCCGATCGGGACAAGGGTCTGGGGCCAACGTCCTGACTTTC.

V and J are TRBV11-2 and TRBJ2-5; tentatively, D is TRBD1 or TRBD2 (5 bases each). This CDR3 is built from 16 residues. Per germline, CDR1 SGHAT and CDR2 FQNNGV. V was trimmed by 0 bases and J by 6 bases, leaving 17 bases between them. CDR3 sequence reads: CASSLDLAEGEKTQYF. Written as DNA, the CDR3 is TGTGCCAGCAGCTTAGATCTCGCGGAAGGGGAGAAGACCCAGTACTTC.

The chain carries TRBV6-1 and TRBJ2-1, with TRBD2 matching over 8 bases. CDR1 is MNHNS, CDR2 SASEGT, per germline. The CDR3 contains 16 residues. Trimming removed 4 bases from V and 6 bases from J; junction bases left unmatched: 11. In DNA form, the CDR3 reads TGTGCCAGCAGTGGGGGGACTGGGCTAGCGGGCAATGAGCAGTTCTTC. It translates to CASSGGTGLAGNEQFF.

The chain couples TRBV6-5 to TRBJ2-7; maybe TRBD1 (6 bases). The CDR3 extends over 13 amino acids. Germline V gene sequence: CDR1 MNHEY, CDR2 SVGAGI. V was cut by 2 bases and J by 4 bases, with 9 bases left in between. The CDR3 DNA reads as TGTGCCAGCAGTTACGGGGACAAATACGAGCAGTACTTC. It specifies CASSYGDKYEQYF.

The chain recombines TRBV6-5 with TRBJ2-5; weak D call: TRBD2 (6 bases). Germline V gene data show CDR1 as MNHEY and CDR2 as SVGAGI. This CDR3 comprises 16 residues. Trimming took 2 bases from V and 0 from J, leaving 13 bases between them. This CDR3 reads CASSYGISGYQETQYF. CDR3 nucleotides: TGTGCCAGCAGTTACGGTATTAGCGGCTACCAAGAGACCCAGTACTTC.

The chain recombines TRBV9 with TRBJ2-2, with a tentative D call TRBD1 (6 bases). From germline, CDR1 is SGDLS and CDR2 YYNGEE. The V end lost 2 bases, the J end lost 4 bases, and 27 bases lay between the germline ends. The CDR3 runs to 20 residues. In DNA, the CDR3 is TGTGCCAGCAGCGTTTCTGCGCCGGGACACCGGGGCTTAGTCACCGGGGAGCTGTTTTTT. Translation: CASSVSAPGHRGLVTGELFF.

The chain combines TRBV7-3 with TRBJ2-3; 8 nucleotides line up with TRBD2. The CDR3 has 16 amino acids. J lost 1 base, V lost 5 bases, and 8 bases had no gene match. CDR1 and CDR2 from the germline V gene are SGHTA and FQGTGA. In DNA, the CDR3 is TGTGCCAGCAGCGAGAGCGGGAGAGGGCGCACAGATACGCAGTATTTT. It yields the protein CASSESGRGRTDTQYF.

The chain combines TRBV10-3 with TRBJ2-7, with D maybe TRBD2 (6 bases). V was trimmed by 3 bases and J by 1 base, leaving 13 bases between them. The CDR3 contains 15 residues. Germline CDR1 ENHRY, CDR2 SYGVKD. CDR3 loop: CAISEGGDSSYEQYF. CDR3 nucleotide sequence: TGTGCCATCAGTGAAGGAGGGGATAGTTCCTACGAGCAGTACTTC.

This chain uses TRBV7-2 with TRBJ1-2; 8 bases align to TRBD1. Per the germline V gene, CDR1 is SGHTA and CDR2 is FQGNSA. The CDR3 is 14 amino acids. With 4 bases clipped from V and 7 bases from J, the junction kept 8 bases outside the gene matches. As DNA, the CDR3 is TGTGCCAGCAGCTCGGACAGGGCTATCTTTGGCTACACCTTC. Its protein is CASSSDRAIFGYTF.

This sequence joins TRBV7-2 and TRBJ1-1, with D perhaps TRBD1 (5 bases). Trimming stripped 2 bases from V and 5 bases from J, with 18 bases between. CDR1 and CDR2 (germline): SGHTA, FQGNSA. The CDR3 is 16 residues long. The CDR3 DNA sequence: TGTGCCAGCAGCTTAATTTCCTCGGGATGGGGGACTGAAGCTTTCTTT. Its protein is CASSLISSGWGTEAFF.

The chain combines TRBV4-3 with TRBJ1-4, with 8 bases lining up with TRBD1. Per the germline V gene, CDR1 is LGHNA and CDR2 is YSLEER. This CDR3 region has 15 residues. The V segment lost 6 bases and the J segment 8 bases; nucleotides outside the gene matches: 11. The CDR3 reads CASRQRDRGYEKLFF. CDR3 sequence (DNA): TGCGCCAGCAGGCAACGAGACAGGGGATACGAAAAACTGTTTTTT.